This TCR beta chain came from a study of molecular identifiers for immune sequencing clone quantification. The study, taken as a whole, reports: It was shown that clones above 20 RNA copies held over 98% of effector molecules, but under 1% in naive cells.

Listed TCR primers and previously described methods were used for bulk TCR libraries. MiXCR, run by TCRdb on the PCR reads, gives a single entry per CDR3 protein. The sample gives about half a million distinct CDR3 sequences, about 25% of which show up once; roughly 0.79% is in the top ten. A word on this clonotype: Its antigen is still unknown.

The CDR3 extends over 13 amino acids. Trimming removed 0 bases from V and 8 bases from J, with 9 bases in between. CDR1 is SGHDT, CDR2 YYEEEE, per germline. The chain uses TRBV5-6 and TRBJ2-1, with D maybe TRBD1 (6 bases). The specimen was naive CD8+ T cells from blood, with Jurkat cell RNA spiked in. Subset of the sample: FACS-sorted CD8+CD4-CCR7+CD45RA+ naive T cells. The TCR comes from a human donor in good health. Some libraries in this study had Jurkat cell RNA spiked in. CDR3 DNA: TGTGCCAGCAGCTTGGATGAGGGGGATGAGCAGTTCTTC. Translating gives CASSLDEGDEQFF. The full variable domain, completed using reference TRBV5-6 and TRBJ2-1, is DAGVTQSPTHLIKTRGQQVTLRCSPKSGHDTVSWYQQALGQGPQFIFQYYEEEERQRGNFPDRFSGHQFPNYSSELNVNALLLGDSALYLCASSLDEGDEQFFGPGTRLTVL.